Shown below are 10 T cell receptor beta chains from a single sample sequenced in a study of blood T cells in healthy people across ages. Alongside a J-beta primer mix, a sample-barcoded 5' primer served in a second PCR lasting about 7 to 11 cycles. TCRdb recomputed calls from the 5' RACE reads with MiXCR, one row per CDR3 protein. Here the sample spans fewer than 700,000 distinct CDR3 sequences, around half being singletons. The sequencing sample was made of blood. These receptors came from an elderly man in good health.

The genes are TRBV20-1 and TRBJ1-2, with TRBD1 identical over 9 bases. The germline gives CDR1 DFQATT, CDR2 SNEGSKA (reference sequence). CDR3 length: 13 amino acids. J was trimmed by 3 bases and V by 5 bases; bases with no gene match: 4. The CDR3 loop is CSAGTGKDYGYTF. DNA of the CDR3: TGCAGTGCTGGGACAGGGAAGGACTATGGCTACACCTTC.

The chain uses TRBV10-3 and TRBJ2-1; 12 nucleotides agree with TRBD2. Germline V gene lookup returns CDR1 ENHRY and CDR2 SYGVKD. The CDR3 runs 14 residues. Unmatched junction bases numbered 3, after V lost 6 bases and J lost 6 bases. The CDR3 region is CAIRWTSGANEQFF. CDR3 coding DNA: TGTGCCATCAGGTGGACTAGCGGGGCCAATGAGCAGTTCTTC.

J is TRBJ2-1 and V is TRBV2; 10 bases align to TRBD2. The CDR3 runs to 20 residues. V trimming: 4 bases; J trimming: 0 bases; junction bases outside the gene matches: 15. The germline V gene encodes CDR1 SNHLY and CDR2 FYNNEI. The CDR3 DNA follows: TGTGCCAGCAGTGGAGCAGAGTACGGGCTAGCGGGGGACTCCTACAATGAGCAGTTCTTC. This codes for CASSGAEYGLAGDSYNEQFF. The full variable domain, completed using reference TRBV2 and TRBJ2-1, is EPEVTQTPSHQVTQMGQEVILRCVPISNHLYFYWYRQILGQKVEFLVSFYNNEISEKSEIFDDQFSVERPDGSNFTLKIRSTKLEDSAMYFCASSGAEYGLAGDSYNEQFFGPGTRLTVL.

This clonotype was observed a handful of times. The chain links TRBV7-6 to TRBJ1-2, with 7 bases identical to TRBD1. Germline loops: CDR1 SGHVS, CDR2 FNYEAQ. The CDR3 totals 13 residues. V trimming: 8 bases; J trimming: 4 bases; junction bases outside the gene matches: 7. Written as DNA, the CDR3 is TGTGCCAGCGCGCAGGGGGACGGCTATGGCTACACCTTC. This gives the protein CASAQGDGYGYTF.

This clonotype was counted a few times. The V call is TRBV28, the J call TRBJ2-3, with D possibly matching TRBD2 (5 bases). Germline CDR1 MDHEN, CDR2 SYDVKM. CDR3 length: 15 residues. Trimming removed 2 bases at V and 1 base at J, with 10 bases between. In nucleotides, the CDR3 is TGTGCCAGCAGTTTAGGAGGCGCGGGCACAGATACGCAGTATTTT. It specifies CASSLGGAGTDTQYF.

V and J are TRBV2 and TRBJ2-1; tentative D call: TRBD2 (6 bases). This CDR3 is 12 amino acids long. V dropped 7 bases and J dropped 9 bases, with 13 bases sitting between them. Germline loops: CDR1 SNHLY, CDR2 FYNNEI. For the CDR3, the DNA is TGTGCCAGCAAGGAGGACGGGGGTGAGCAGTTCTTC. Its translation is CASKEDGGEQFF.

The chain uses TRBV25-1 and TRBJ2-7; D is unclear. V was pared by 3 bases and J by 3 bases, with 9 bases between. This CDR3 region has 13 residues. In germline, CDR1 is MGHDK, CDR2 SYGVNS. The CDR3 here is CASSDLNGYEQYF. The CDR3 DNA follows: TGTGCCAGCAGTGACCTTAACGGCTACGAGCAGTACTTC.

This chain connects TRBV20-1 to TRBJ2-7; D perhaps matches TRBD2 (6 bases). The V and J ends lost 2 bases and 3 bases respectively, with 11 bases between them. CDR1 is DFQATT and CDR2 is SNEGSKA in the germline V gene (reference sequence). This CDR3 has 13 residues. CDR3 nucleotides: TGCAGTGCTAGACCCGGGAGCGACTACGAGCAGTACTTC. This encodes CSARPGSDYEQYF.

The V and J genes are TRBV18 and TRBJ2-3, with 7 bases that match TRBD1. Germline V gene sequence: CDR1 KGHSH, CDR2 LQKENI. This CDR3 contains 14 residues. V was pared by 4 bases and J by 6 bases, with 7 bases of the junction left unmatched. The chain's CDR3 is CASSRTGAGDTQYF. The CDR3 region has the DNA TGTGCCAGCTCACGTACAGGGGCAGGGGATACGCAGTATTTT.

As to this clonotype: The junction shows a germline mismatch at one end, possibly a read error. The chain recombines TRBV7-2 with TRBJ2-1; D is possibly TRBD2 (5 bases). The germline CDR1 and CDR2 sequences are SGHTA and FQGNSA. The length of the CDR3 is 15 residues. The CDR3 is CASSTRTGNYNEQIF. The CDR3 nucleotides are TGTGCCAGCAGCACTCGAACGGGAAACTACAATGAGCAGATCTTC.